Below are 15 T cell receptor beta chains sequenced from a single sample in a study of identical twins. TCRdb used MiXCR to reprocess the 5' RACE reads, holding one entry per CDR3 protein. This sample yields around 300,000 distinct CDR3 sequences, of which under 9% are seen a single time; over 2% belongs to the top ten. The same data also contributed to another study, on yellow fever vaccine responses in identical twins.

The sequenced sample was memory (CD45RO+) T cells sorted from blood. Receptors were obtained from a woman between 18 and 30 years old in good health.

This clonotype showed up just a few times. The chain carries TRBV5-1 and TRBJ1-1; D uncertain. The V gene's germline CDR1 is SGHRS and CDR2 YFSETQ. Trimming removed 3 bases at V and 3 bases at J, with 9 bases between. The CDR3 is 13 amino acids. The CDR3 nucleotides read TGCGCCAGCAGCTCGAACATCGACACTGAAGCTTTCTTT. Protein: CASSSNIDTEAFF.

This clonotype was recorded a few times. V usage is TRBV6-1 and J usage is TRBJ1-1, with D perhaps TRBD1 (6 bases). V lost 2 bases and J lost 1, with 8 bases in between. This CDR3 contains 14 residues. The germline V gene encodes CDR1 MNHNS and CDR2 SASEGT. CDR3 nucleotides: TGTGCCAGCAGTGAACGGGGGGCGAACACTGAAGCTTTCTTT. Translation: CASSERGANTEAFF.

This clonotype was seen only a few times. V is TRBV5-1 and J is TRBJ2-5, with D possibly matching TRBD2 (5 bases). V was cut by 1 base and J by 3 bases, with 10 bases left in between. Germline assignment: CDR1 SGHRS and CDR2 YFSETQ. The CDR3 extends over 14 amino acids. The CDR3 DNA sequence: TGCGCCAGCAGCTTGAATACCGGGGAAGAGACCCAGTACTTC. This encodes CASSLNTGEETQYF.

CDR3 amino acids: CASSPRLSYEQYF. The DNA of the CDR3 is TGTGCCAGCAGCCCGCGCCTCTCCTACGAGCAGTACTTC. The rearrangement joins TRBV7-9 to TRBJ2-7; D unclear. The CDR3 has 13 amino acids. Germline V gene sequence: CDR1 SEHNR, CDR2 FQNEAQ (reference sequence). Trimming removed 5 bases at V and 0 bases at J, with 8 bases between.

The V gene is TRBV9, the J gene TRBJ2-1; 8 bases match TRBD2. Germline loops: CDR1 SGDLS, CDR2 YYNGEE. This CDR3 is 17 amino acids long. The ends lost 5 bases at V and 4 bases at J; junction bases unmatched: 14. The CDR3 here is CASSPRPLAGVYNEQFF. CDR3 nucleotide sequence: TGTGCCAGCAGTCCCCGGCCCCTAGCGGGCGTATACAATGAGCAGTTCTTC.

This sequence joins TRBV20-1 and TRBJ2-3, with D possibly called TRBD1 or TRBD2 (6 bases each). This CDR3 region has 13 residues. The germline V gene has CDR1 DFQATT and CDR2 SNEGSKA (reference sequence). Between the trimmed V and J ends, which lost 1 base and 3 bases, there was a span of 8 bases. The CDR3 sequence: CSARVGGTDTQYF. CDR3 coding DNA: TGCAGTGCTAGAGTAGGGGGGACAGATACGCAGTATTTT.

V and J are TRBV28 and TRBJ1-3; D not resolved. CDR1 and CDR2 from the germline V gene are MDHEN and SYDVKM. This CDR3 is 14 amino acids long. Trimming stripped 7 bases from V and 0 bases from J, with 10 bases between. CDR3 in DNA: TGTGCCAGCATCGATGGTAACTCTGGAAACACCATATATTTT. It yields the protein CASIDGNSGNTIYF.

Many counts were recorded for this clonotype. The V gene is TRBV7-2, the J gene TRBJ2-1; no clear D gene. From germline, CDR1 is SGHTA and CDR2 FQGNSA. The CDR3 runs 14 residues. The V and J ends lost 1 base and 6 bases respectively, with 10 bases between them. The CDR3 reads CASSLGIIPNEQFF. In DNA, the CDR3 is TGTGCCAGCAGCTTAGGTATAATTCCCAATGAGCAGTTCTTC.

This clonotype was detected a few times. The CDR3 DNA reads as TGTGCCAGCAGATCCGAGGCCAGTCTCTATGGCTACACCTTC. As protein: CASRSEASLYGYTF. This chain connects TRBV2 to TRBJ1-2, with no clear D. Trimming stripped 6 bases from V and 4 bases from J, with 15 bases between. CDR3 size: 14 residues. Germline V CDR1 and CDR2: SNHLY, FYNNEI.

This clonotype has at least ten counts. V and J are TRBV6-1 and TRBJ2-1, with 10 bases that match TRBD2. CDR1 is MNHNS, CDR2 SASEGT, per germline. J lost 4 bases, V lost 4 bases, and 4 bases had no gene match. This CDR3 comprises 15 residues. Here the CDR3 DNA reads TGTGCCAGCAGTGGTAGGACTAGCGGTTACAATGAGCAGTTCTTC. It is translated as CASSGRTSGYNEQFF.

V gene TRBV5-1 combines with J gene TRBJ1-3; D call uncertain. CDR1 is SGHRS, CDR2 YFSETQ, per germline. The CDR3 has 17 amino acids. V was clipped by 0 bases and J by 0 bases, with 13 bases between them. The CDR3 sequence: CASSLGNGAFSGNTIYF. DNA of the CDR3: TGCGCCAGCAGCTTGGGTAACGGAGCATTCTCTGGAAACACCATATATTTT.

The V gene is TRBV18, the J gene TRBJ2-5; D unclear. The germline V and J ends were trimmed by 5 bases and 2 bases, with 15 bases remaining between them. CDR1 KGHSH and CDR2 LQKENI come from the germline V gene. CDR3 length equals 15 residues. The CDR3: CASSILDVGQETQYF. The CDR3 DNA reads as TGTGCCAGCTCAATTCTTGACGTGGGACAAGAGACCCAGTACTTC.

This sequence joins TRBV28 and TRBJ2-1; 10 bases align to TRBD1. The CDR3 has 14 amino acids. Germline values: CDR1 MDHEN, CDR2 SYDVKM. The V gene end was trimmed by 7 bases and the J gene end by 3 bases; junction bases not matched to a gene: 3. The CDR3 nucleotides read TGTGCCAGCACGGGACAGGGGATCTACAATGAGCAGTTCTTC. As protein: CASTGQGIYNEQFF.

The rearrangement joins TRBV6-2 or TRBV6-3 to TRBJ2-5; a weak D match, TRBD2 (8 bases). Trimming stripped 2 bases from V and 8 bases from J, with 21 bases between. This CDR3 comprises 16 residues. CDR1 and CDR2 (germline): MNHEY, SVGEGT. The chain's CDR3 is CASSYGIGRGQGTQYF. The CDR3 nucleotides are TGTGCCAGCAGTTACGGTATCGGGAGGGGGCAAGGAACCCAGTACTTC.

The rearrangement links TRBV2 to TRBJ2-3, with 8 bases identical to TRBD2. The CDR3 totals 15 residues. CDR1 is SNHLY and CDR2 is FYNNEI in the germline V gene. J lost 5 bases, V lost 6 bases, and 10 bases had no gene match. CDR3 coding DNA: TGTGCCAGCAGGGCTAGCGGGTCCATGGGAGATACGCAGTATTTT. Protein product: CASRASGSMGDTQYF.